This TCR beta chain was observed in a study of T cells in Graves' hyperthyroidism and ophthalmopathy. Amplification of TCR beta CDR3 regions was performed using RNA transcripts as template. With the HTBI primer set, the TCR CDR3 went through a first round of RT-PCR. TCRdb reanalysed the multiplex PCR reads using MiXCR and keeps one entry per CDR3 protein. The repertoire consists of 750,000 to 900,000 distinct CDR3 sequences, with approximately 40% occurring once and the leading ten covering 7.5% to 9.5%. The table lists this clonotype with many counts. From germline, CDR1 is DFQATT and CDR2 SNEGSKA (reference sequence). This CDR3 region has 14 residues. V was clipped by 0 bases and J by 4 bases, with 10 bases between them.

The specimen was blood. V is TRBV20-1 and J is TRBJ1-5, with D possibly matching TRBD1 (5 bases). This receptor was identified in a man between 18 and 35 years old with Graves' hyperthyroidism. CDR3 amino acids: CSARDGGENQPQHF. DNA of the CDR3: TGCAGTGCTAGAGATGGAGGGGAAAATCAGCCCCAGCATTTT.